This entry features one TCR beta chain sequence. The data were obtained in a study of blood T cell repertoires in COVID-19. Study context: Spain, Italy and the United States supplied samples that represented acute and convalescent COVID-19.

This CDR3 contains 16 residues. Trimming took 9 bases from V and 5 from J; bases not matched to a gene: 15. Germline assignment: CDR1 MDHEN and CDR2 SYDVKM. Per the study methods: Amplifying reference gene primers gave estimates of nucleated cell counts. Clones were read by immunoSEQ multiplex PCR, and TCRdb kept only the in-frame ones, dropping some. That table is the source of V, J and clone size, and D and trimming were worked out from the DNA. This table holds 100,000 to 150,000 clones, approximately 90% found once. The chain couples TRBV28 to TRBJ2-1, with TRBD1 matching over 8 bases. This sequence was found in a human donor in a cohort sampled during active COVID-19. The source material was peripheral blood. CDR3 region: CASPPRGQETHNEQFF. The DNA for the CDR3 is TGTGCCAGTCCCCCCCGGGGACAGGAAACCCACAATGAGCAGTTCTTC.